The sequence of this T cell receptor (beta chain) was determined in a study of T cell repertoires in cytomegalovirus infection. Study-wide results and caveats: Pooled public TCR beta family frequency picked out CMV carriers with the relevant HLA. Ex vivo, HLA-C-restricted CMV-specific TCR beta clonotypes prevailed over the rest of the response.

In its sample, this clonotype was seen many times. Its antigen is not known. Per germline, CDR1 MDHEN and CDR2 SYDVKM. V was trimmed by 5 bases and J by 5 bases, leaving 15 bases between them. The CDR3 is made up of 15 amino acids. Via MiXCR, TCRdb re-called the reads, giving one row per CDR3 protein. The sample includes approximately 180,000 distinct CDR3 sequences, about a tenth of them seen just once. The sequencing input was PBMCs. The source of this sequence is a human donor in good health (CMV status not recorded). Some clones in this sample may be carry-over from other donors' samples. The V and J genes are TRBV28 and TRBJ1-4; no clear D. CDR3 protein: CASSPLSGVNEKLFF. CDR3 bases: TGTGCCAGCAGTCCCCTATCGGGTGTGAATGAAAAACTGTTTTTT. Drawing the rest from reference TRBV28 and TRBJ1-4, the complete variable domain is DVKVTQSSRYLVKRTGEKVFLECVQDMDHENMFWYRQDPGLGLRLIYFSYDVKMKEKGDIPEGYSVSREKKERFSLILESASTNQTSMYLCASSPLSGVNEKLFFGSGTQLSVL.